This T cell receptor (beta chain) was sequenced in a study of post-analysis software for immune sequencing data. Study-level results: When compared against controls, multiple sclerosis patients showed significantly lower normalized Chao1 diversity.

cDNA libraries for TCR beta contained unique molecular identifiers. TCRdb ran MiXCR on the PCR reads and lists one entry per CDR3 protein. Counted here are about 540,000 distinct CDR3 sequences, around a third occurring once; the ten biggest clones make up around 6%. With respect to this clonotype: Its antigen is as yet unknown.

The clonotype comes from a girl under 18 with multiple sclerosis. The sequenced sample was blood.

The CDR3 coding sequence is TGTGCCAGCAGTTACCTAGGAGGCCAGTTTTTACAAGAGACCCAGTACTTC. The encoded protein is CASSYLGGQFLQETQYF. This sequence joins TRBV28 and TRBJ2-5; D is possibly TRBD2 (5 bases). Trimming cost V 4 bases and J 2 bases, with 20 bases left between them. This CDR3 contains 17 residues. Germline V lookup: CDR1 MDHEN, CDR2 SYDVKM.